This TCR beta chain was profiled in a study of cytomegalovirus exposure and HLA in healthy donors. The CDR3 loop spans 15 amino acids. V dropped 4 bases and J dropped 0; count of bases not matched to a gene: 4. Germline CDR1 and CDR2: SGHRS and YFSETQ. A remark on this clone: Its cognate antigen is unknown.

General study results and limits: Follow-up analysis later connected one missense variant in DCLRE1C with trimming of TCR beta V- and J-genes. Certain sequence variants were highly shared and formed a cluster, and this cluster was likely a sequencing artifact. Indistinguishability led to the exclusion of some V segments, TRBV6-2 and TRBV6-3 included.

With 60 Vbeta and 13 Jbeta primers, the PCR was carried out. Measured with immunoSEQ multiplex PCR; TCRdb has only the in-frame clones, and not every one. Found here are about 75,000 clones, roughly 84% of them singletons; the top ten hold approximately 19%. Sequencing was carried out using PBMCs. The TCR was taken from a man in his 70s in good health and CMV-seropositive. This chain links TRBV5-1 with TRBJ2-1; 7 positions agree with TRBD2. The CDR3 spells CASSPGLSSYNEQFF. The CDR3 nucleotides are TGCGCCAGCAGCCCGGGACTAAGCTCCTACAATGAGCAGTTCTTC.